This TCR beta chain appears in the sequencing data of a study of T cells after posttransplantation cyclophosphamide. Clones were read by immunoSEQ multiplex PCR, and TCRdb kept only the in-frame ones, dropping some. The profile covers about 11,000 clones, none occurring a single time. Treatment was busulfan-fludarabine conditioning, a marrow graft, and cyclophosphamide on days +3 and +4. This clone has a count of ten or more. The sequenced sample was PBMCs, obtained after allogeneic stem cell transplant with posttransplant cyclophosphamide. The receptor was derived from a female patient in her thirties or forties who received an allogeneic stem cell transplant from a related donor, was CMV-positive, and had no GVHD. Some of these T cells may belong to the graft donor.

This CDR3 is CASSTGTGGNTIYF. The CDR3 region has the DNA TGTGCCAGTAGTACCGGGACAGGCGGAAACACCATATATTTT. The chain is built from TRBV19 and TRBJ1-3; TRBD1 matches at 8 bases. Trimming removed 4 bases from V and 4 bases from J; junction bases left unmatched: 3. Germline assignment: CDR1 LNHDA and CDR2 SQIVND (reference sequence). The CDR3 loop spans 14 amino acids. Variable domain in full (rest from reference TRBV19 and TRBJ1-3): DGGITQSPKYLFRKEGQNVTLSCEQNLNHDAMYWYRQDPGQGLRLIYYSQIVNDFQKGDIAEGYSVSREKKESFPLTVTSAQKNPTAFYLCASSTGTGGNTIYFGEGSWLTVV.